The 27 T cell receptor beta chains reported below all come from one sample, sequenced in a study of blood T cell repertoires in COVID-19. Using immunoSEQ multiplex PCR, the repertoire was profiled, and TCRdb retains in-frame clones only, with some absent. The sample records 150,000 to 200,000 clones, 90% to 95% being singletons. Sample: peripheral blood. The receptors here all came from a woman between 50 and 59 years old with acute or convalescent COVID-19.

V and J are TRBV6-5 and TRBJ1-5, with 7 bases that match TRBD1. CDR1 is MNHEY, CDR2 SVGAGI, per germline. The CDR3 length is 13 residues. V gave up 7 bases and J gave up 5 bases; unmatched junction bases: 5. In DNA form, the CDR3 reads TGTGCCAGCACCCCGACAGGGTATCAGCCCCAGCATTTT. This gives the protein CASTPTGYQPQHF.

The rearrangement links TRBV6-5 to TRBJ2-3, with 7 bases matching TRBD2. This CDR3 has 15 residues. CDR1 and CDR2 from the germline V gene are MNHEY and SVGAGI. V gave up 2 bases and J gave up 5 bases; unmatched junction bases: 7. This CDR3 is CASSYTAGREDTQYF. As DNA, the CDR3 is TGTGCCAGCAGTTACACAGCGGGAAGGGAAGATACGCAGTATTTT.

The chain combines TRBV11-2 with TRBJ1-1; the match to TRBD1 covers 7 bases. The CDR3 sequence is 16 residues long. CDR1 and CDR2 (germline): SGHAT, FQNNGV. Trimming took 2 bases from V and 4 from J; bases not matched to a gene: 10. The CDR3 protein is CASSLWRQGGITEAFF. The CDR3 DNA reads TGTGCCAGCAGCTTATGGAGACAGGGTGGGATCACTGAAGCTTTCTTT.

V is TRBV6-2 or TRBV6-3 and J is TRBJ2-1, with 13 bases identical to TRBD2. Trimming at V came to 2 bases and at J to 7 bases, leaving 5 bases not matched to a gene. The CDR3 length is 16 residues. CDR1 and CDR2 (germline): MNHEY, SVGEGT. The CDR3 nucleotides read TGTGCCAGCAGTTACCATGGACTAGCGGGAGAGAATGAGCAGTTCTTC. It codes for CASSYHGLAGENEQFF.

The V and J genes are TRBV19 and TRBJ1-1; D remains unclear. Trimming cost V 5 bases and J 5 bases, with 12 bases left between them. The CDR3 has 13 amino acids. Germline V lookup: CDR1 LNHDA, CDR2 SQIVND (reference sequence). For the CDR3, the DNA is TGTGCCAGTAGTCGTAGAAGTGAGACTGAAGCTTTCTTT. Protein product: CASSRRSETEAFF.

This clone was seen a single time. V gene TRBV7-6 combines with J gene TRBJ2-7; 11 bases fit TRBD2. J gave up 0 bases and V 5 bases, and 3 bases lay outside the gene matches. From germline, CDR1 is SGHVS and CDR2 FNYEAQ. The CDR3 totals 15 residues. The CDR3 DNA reads as TGTGCCAGCAGCGCGACTAGCGGGGCCTCCTACGAGCAGTACTTC. Translation gives CASSATSGASYEQYF.

The chain links TRBV7-9 to TRBJ2-1; 10 bases agree with TRBD2. The CDR3 consists of 17 residues. J gave up 7 bases and V 5 bases, and 14 bases lay outside the gene matches. Looked up from germline, CDR1 is SEHNR and CDR2 is FQNEAQ (reference sequence). The DNA for the CDR3 is TGTGCCAGCAGCCTCATGGGACGGGCTAGCGGGAGAAATGAGCAGTTCTTC. Translating it yields CASSLMGRASGRNEQFF.

The chain combines TRBV27 with TRBJ2-2; no firm D call. Germline values: CDR1 MNHEY, CDR2 SMNVEV (reference sequence). This CDR3 region has 13 residues. Trimming pared 5 bases from V and 0 bases from J, leaving 4 bases between. The CDR3 protein is CASSLANTGELFF. The CDR3 nucleotides are TGTGCCAGCAGTCTCGCGAACACCGGGGAGCTGTTTTTT.

The chain links TRBV13 to TRBJ1-2; 8 positions agree with TRBD1. Germline CDR1 reads PRHDT; CDR2 reads FYEKMQ (reference sequence). The V and J ends lost 3 bases and 1 base, in that order; junction bases with no gene match: 4. The CDR3 is 15 amino acids. In DNA form, the CDR3 reads TGTGCCAGCAGCTTCGGACAGGGCAATAACTATGGCTACACCTTC. Translating it yields CASSFGQGNNYGYTF.

This chain connects TRBV28 to TRBJ1-1; D gene ambiguous. Looked up from germline, CDR1 is MDHEN and CDR2 is SYDVKM. V dropped 3 bases and J dropped 10 bases, with 12 bases sitting between them. This CDR3 comprises 12 residues. This chain's CDR3 is CASSLFTVGAFF. The CDR3 region has the DNA TGTGCCAGCAGTTTGTTTACAGTGGGAGCTTTCTTT.

The genes are TRBV7-6 and TRBJ2-3, with TRBD2 matching 12 bases. Trimming took 0 bases from V and 6 from J; bases not matched to a gene: 16. CDR1 and CDR2 from the germline V gene are SGHVS and FNYEAQ. This CDR3 is built from 20 residues. The CDR3 region is CASSLARPSGRALAWDTQYF. DNA for the CDR3: TGTGCCAGCAGCTTAGCCCGTCCTAGCGGGAGGGCCTTGGCCTGGGATACGCAGTATTTT.

The rearrangement links TRBV6-5 to TRBJ2-1; TRBD2 is a possible D gene (5 bases). The V end lost 0 bases, the J end lost 4 bases, and 10 bases lay between the germline ends. In germline, CDR1 is MNHEY, CDR2 SVGAGI. The CDR3 is 15 residues long. The CDR3 DNA reads as TGTGCCAGCAGTTACTCCTCCACGGGATACAATGAGCAGTTCTTC. Translated: CASSYSSTGYNEQFF.

This clone has a single count. This chain links TRBV6-5 with TRBJ1-5, with D tentatively TRBD1 (5 bases). Per germline, CDR1 MNHEY and CDR2 SVGAGI. Trimming shortened V by 6 bases and J by 2 bases, and 11 bases separated the two germline ends. This CDR3 region has 14 residues. DNA of the CDR3: TGTGCCAGCAGAGGGGCTCTGGGCAATCAGCCCCAGCATTTT. Protein product: CASRGALGNQPQHF.

The rearrangement uses TRBV6-5 and TRBJ2-7; TRBD1 aligns across 8 bases. The CDR3 is 15 amino acids. Germline-derived CDR1 and CDR2 are MNHEY and SVGAGI. Unmatched junction bases numbered 10, after V lost 6 bases and J lost 3 bases. This CDR3 reads CASRLQGVLDYEQYF. The CDR3 bases are TGTGCCAGCAGACTACAGGGGGTTCTAGACTACGAGCAGTACTTC.

The rearrangement joins TRBV7-8 to TRBJ2-5; 7 nucleotides agree with TRBD1. The trim removed 4 bases at V and 4 bases at J, leaving 12 bases unmatched. The CDR3 runs to 16 residues. The germline V gene encodes CDR1 SGHVS and CDR2 FQNEAQ. CDR3 sequence reads: CASSSTQGPFGETQYF. In nucleotides, the CDR3 is TGTGCCAGCAGCTCGACACAGGGGCCATTCGGAGAGACCCAGTACTTC.

J is TRBJ1-1 and V is TRBV7-9; 9 bases agree with TRBD1. Germline V CDR1 and CDR2: SEHNR, FQNEAQ (reference sequence). The junction had 14 bases not matched to a gene; V was cut back by 5 bases and J by 1 base. The CDR3 runs to 18 residues. CDR3: CASSRVRVRTGENTEAFF. DNA for the CDR3: TGTGCCAGCAGCCGCGTCCGGGTAAGGACAGGGGAGAACACTGAAGCTTTCTTT.

The genes are TRBV6-1 and TRBJ1-6; D is unresolved. This CDR3 contains 16 residues. Germline CDR1 is MNHNS and CDR2 is SASEGT. Trimming removed 1 base from V and 0 bases from J, with 7 bases in between. The CDR3 protein is CASSEVTSSYNSPLHF. The CDR3 DNA sequence: TGTGCCAGCAGTGAAGTTACGAGCTCCTATAATTCACCCCTCCACTTT.

The rearrangement uses TRBV5-4 and TRBJ1-1; TRBD1 matches 7 bases. Losses at the gene ends were 3 bases for V and 1 base for J; bases not matched to a gene: 3. This CDR3 contains 14 residues. In germline, CDR1 is SGHNT, CDR2 YYREEE (reference sequence). CDR3 bases: TGTGCCAGCAGCTCGGGACAGAGGAACACTGAAGCTTTCTTT. Its translation: CASSSGQRNTEAFF.

V gene TRBV4-3 combines with J gene TRBJ1-1; 7 bases match TRBD1. With V trimmed by 2 bases and J by 6 bases, 3 bases remained unmatched. Germline lookup yields CDR1 LGHNA and CDR2 YSLEER. The CDR3 is 13 amino acids. CDR3: CASSQFTGAEAFF. Written as DNA, the CDR3 is TGCGCCAGCAGCCAATTCACAGGGGCTGAAGCTTTCTTT.

CDR3 protein: CASSVRQGMNTEAFF. The CDR3 DNA reads as TGCGCCAGCAGCGTCCGACAGGGTATGAACACTGAAGCTTTCTTT. The genes are TRBV5-1 and TRBJ1-1, with 7 bases that match TRBD1. V shed 4 bases, J shed 0 bases, and the junction held 6 bases outside the gene matches. In germline, CDR1 is SGHRS, CDR2 YFSETQ. The length of the CDR3 is 15 residues.

This chain connects TRBV19 to TRBJ1-1, with 7 bases matching TRBD1. V dropped 3 bases and J dropped 0; count of bases not matched to a gene: 7. The CDR3 contains 16 residues. Germline-derived CDR1 and CDR2 are LNHDA and SQIVND (reference sequence). In DNA, the CDR3 is TGTGCCAGTAGTATTTACAGGGGAGGCATGAACACTGAAGCTTTCTTT. Translation gives CASSIYRGGMNTEAFF.

V is TRBV5-4 and J is TRBJ1-6, with D perhaps TRBD1 (6 bases). Trimming cost V 4 bases and J 1 base, with 15 bases left between them. The CDR3 runs to 17 residues. Germline V gene sequence: CDR1 SGHNT, CDR2 YYREEE (reference sequence). CDR3: CASSRAGARSYNSPLHF. CDR3 DNA sequence: TGTGCCAGCAGCCGAGCGGGGGCGCGGTCCTATAATTCACCCCTCCACTTT.

The V and J genes are TRBV7-9 and TRBJ1-5, with 7 bases lining up with TRBD1. Germline trimming cut 3 bases from V and 5 bases from J; bases unmatched to any gene: 1. The CDR3 spans 13 residues. Germline V CDR1 and CDR2: SEHNR, FQNEAQ (reference sequence). The CDR3 nucleotides read TGTGCCAGCAGCTTCGGGACAGATCAGCCCCAGCATTTT. Encoded protein: CASSFGTDQPQHF.

In DNA form, the CDR3 reads TGCAGCGTTGAATACGAGGGCACTGAAGCTTTCTTT. Amino acids: CSVEYEGTEAFF. This chain links TRBV29-1 with TRBJ1-1; no clear D. CDR3 length: 12 amino acids. V shed 2 bases and J shed 4 bases, with 8 bases lying between them. Germline V gene sequence: CDR1 SQVTM, CDR2 ANQGSEA.

This clone was seen once. The genes are TRBV5-1 and TRBJ2-1, with TRBD1 identical over 8 bases. The CDR3 runs to 17 residues. Germline CDR1 SGHRS, CDR2 YFSETQ. V dropped 4 bases and J dropped 6; count of bases not matched to a gene: 15. The CDR3 DNA is TGCGCCAGCAGCGGGAAGGGGACAGGTTTGATTGGCAATGAGCAGTTCTTC. Its translation is CASSGKGTGLIGNEQFF.

This chain links TRBV21-1 with TRBJ2-1; TRBD1 was called by the table and not checked on the DNA. TRBV21-1 is a pseudogene locus. The CDR3 extends over 16 amino acids. CDR3 sequence (DNA): TGTGCCAGCAGCAAAGGCATCCTAGGGGCATACAATGAGCAGTTCTTC. As protein: CASSKGILGAYNEQFF.

The rearrangement uses TRBV27 and TRBJ2-2, with no clear D. This CDR3 is built from 12 residues. V lost 6 bases and J 7 bases, leaving 9 bases between the germline ends. The V gene's germline CDR1 is MNHEY and CDR2 SMNVEV (reference sequence). The CDR3 DNA reads TGTGCCAGCAGACCCTATTACGGGGAGCTGTTTTTT. Protein: CASRPYYGELFF.